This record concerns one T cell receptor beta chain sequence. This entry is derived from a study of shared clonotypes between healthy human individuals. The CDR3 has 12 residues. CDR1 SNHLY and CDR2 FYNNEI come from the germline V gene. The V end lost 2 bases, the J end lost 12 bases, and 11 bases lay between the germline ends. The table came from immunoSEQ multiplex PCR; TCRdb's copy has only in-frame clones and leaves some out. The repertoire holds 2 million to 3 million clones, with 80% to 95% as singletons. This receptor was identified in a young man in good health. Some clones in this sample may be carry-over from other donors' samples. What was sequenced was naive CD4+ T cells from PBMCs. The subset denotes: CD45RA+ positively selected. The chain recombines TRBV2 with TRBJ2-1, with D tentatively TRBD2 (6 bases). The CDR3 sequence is CASSELTSRQFF. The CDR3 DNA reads TGTGCCAGCAGTGAACTGACTAGTCGGCAGTTCTTC.